The text below deals with one T cell receptor beta chain. Its matching antigen is unknown. Expressed TCRB transcripts got sequenced, as all isolated RNA was reverse transcribed. Generated by immunoSEQ multiplex PCR, the TCRdb table keeps only in-frame clones and is missing some. The sample lists about 700,000 clones; roughly 13% were seen once. The data stem from a study of beta chain features in type 1 diabetes. Overall study context: Cell yields, age and gender were similar between patients and healthy donors.

Study results and limitations: In comparison with healthy donors, patients had naive, central memory and Treg TCRB repertoires that appeared more similar. Across all four CD4+ subsets, people with type 1 diabetes showed modestly shorter TCRB CDR3s. VDJ junctions in type 1 diabetes patients carried more deletions and fewer insertions.

Only one heparinised blood draw was taken per donor, and its volume averaged about 120 mL. This CDR3 comprises 13 residues. V gave up 1 base and J gave up 5 bases, with 8 bases separating them. Germline CDR1 and CDR2: MNHNS and SASEGT. V and J are TRBV6-1 and TRBJ2-5; no clear D. This clonotype was sampled from a young man with type 1 diabetes. The sample was naive CD4+ T cells from blood. CDR3 sequence reads: CASSEGHRETQYF. DNA of the CDR3: TGTGCCAGCAGTGAAGGTCACCGTGAGACCCAGTACTTC.